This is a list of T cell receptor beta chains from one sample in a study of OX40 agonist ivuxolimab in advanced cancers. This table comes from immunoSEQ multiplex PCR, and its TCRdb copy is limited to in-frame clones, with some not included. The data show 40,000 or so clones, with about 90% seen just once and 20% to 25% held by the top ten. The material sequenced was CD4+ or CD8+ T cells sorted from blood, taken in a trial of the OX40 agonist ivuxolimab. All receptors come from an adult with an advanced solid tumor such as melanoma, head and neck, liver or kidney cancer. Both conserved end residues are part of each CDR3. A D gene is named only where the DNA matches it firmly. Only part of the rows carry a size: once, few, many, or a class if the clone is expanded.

TGCGCCAGCAGCCAAGAGGCGGACAGAGATTCACCCCTCCACTTT	CASSQEADRDSPLHF	TRBJ1-6	TRBV4-3	.	.	15
TGTGCCAGCAGTCTGGGGAGGAATCAGCCCCAGCATTTT	CASSLGRNQPQHF	TRBJ1-5	TRBV27	.	.	13
TGTGCCACCAGCAGAGCCGGGGCGAGTGGTGAAAAACTGTTTTTT	CATSRAGASGEKLFF	TRBJ1-4	TRBV15	.	.	15
TGTGCCAGCAGCGCCCCTACCAATGAGCAGTTCTTC	CASSAPTNEQFF	TRBJ2-1	TRBV7-6	.	.	12
TGCGCCAGCAGCCAAGATAGGACAGGGGGCTATGGCAATTCACCCCTCCACTTT	CASSQDRTGGYGNSPLHF	TRBJ1-6	TRBV4-1	.	TRBD1	18
TGTGCCAGCAGTTTTCGGGACGGCAGCTCCTACGAGCAGTACTTC	CASSFRDGSSYEQYF	TRBJ2-7	TRBV27	.	.	15
TGTGCCAGCAGTTACAAGGATTATAGCACAGATACGCAGTATTTT	CASSYKDYSTDTQYF	TRBJ2-3	TRBV7-8	.	.	15
TGTGCCAGCAGTGACCCCAGAACTTGGCGCCCCGAACTAGCCAAAAACATTCAGTACTTC	CASSDPRTWRPELAKNIQYF	TRBJ2-4	TRBV2	.	.	20
TGTGCCAGCAGTTTCGGTCTGAACACTGAAGCTTTCTTT	CASSFGLNTEAFF	TRBJ1-1	TRBV27	.	.	13
TGTGCCTGGAGCAGACGGGACAGCCTTAACGGCTACACCTTC	CAWSRRDSLNGYTF	TRBJ1-2	TRBV30	.	TRBD1	14
TGTGCCAGCAGCTCCGCCCGGGACAGGGGCACTAGCGGGACCGTCGAGCAGTACTTC	CASSSARDRGTSGTVEQYF	TRBJ2-7	TRBV5-6	.	.	19
TGTGCCAGCACTGCAGGGTACTCCTACGAGCAGTACTTC	CASTAGYSYEQYF	TRBJ2-7	TRBV6-6	.	.	13
TGCGCCAGCAGCCCCTTCCGGGAGGGAGATACGCAGTATTTT	CASSPFREGDTQYF	TRBJ2-3	TRBV5-1	.	TRBD2	14
TGTGCCAGCAGCTCCCCAATGGGTCTCTCAGGTCTGAGAGAGACCCAGTACTTC	CASSSPMGLSGLRETQYF	TRBJ2-5	TRBV11-2	.	.	18
TGTGCCAGCACCAAGGGCCCAGGGGATAATTCACCCCTCCACTTT	CASTKGPGDNSPLHF	TRBJ1-6	TRBV13	.	.	15
TGTGCCAGCAGTGACTCGGGACAGGGGGAGGCAGATACGCAGTATTTT	CASSDSGQGEADTQYF	TRBJ2-3	TRBV6-4	.	TRBD1	16
TGTGCCAGTAGTCCGCGTTGGGGTACTGATACGCAGTATTTT	CASSPRWGTDTQYF	TRBJ2-3	TRBV19	.	.	14
TGTGCCACCATGTACGGTTACGAGCAGTACTTC	CATMYGYEQYF	TRBJ2-7	TRBV6-1	.	.	11
TGTGCCAGCAGCTTGACAGATACTCAATGGGAGACCCAGTACTTC	CASSLTDTQWETQYF	TRBJ2-5	TRBV7-9	once	.	15
TGCAGCCCCCGGGAGGGGGATGAGCAGTTCTTC	CSPREGDEQFF	TRBJ2-1	TRBV29-1	.	TRBD2	11
TGTGCCAGCAGCCCAGGTAATGAGCAGTTCTTC	CASSPGNEQFF	TRBJ2-1	TRBV27	.	.	11
TGTGCCAGCAGTCCTCCCGAGCCTGGGAAGTTGGGTGAGCAGTTCTTC	CASSPPEPGKLGEQFF	TRBJ2-1	TRBV2	.	.	16
TGTGCCAGCAGTGCGGTCGGGGTTGTTCAGGGTGACAATCAGCCCCAGCATTTT	CASSAVGVVQGDNQPQHF	TRBJ1-5	TRBV6-4	.	.	18
TGTGCCATCAGCATTCAGGCAGCGGGAGGAGGAGATACGCAGTATTTT	CAISIQAAGGGDTQYF	TRBJ2-3	TRBV10-3	once	TRBD2	16
TGTGCCAGCAGTTCCCTTAAAAGCGGAGTCACAGATACGCAGTATTTT	CASSSLKSGVTDTQYF	TRBJ2-3	TRBV6-5	.	.	16
TGCGCCAGCAGCCCACGAAGGGGCAGGGACACTGAAGCTTTCTTT	CASSPRRGRDTEAFF	TRBJ1-1	TRBV4-1	.	.	15
TGTGCCAGCAGCCAAGAACGGCTAGCGGAGTGGGTGGATACGCAGTATTTT	CASSQERLAEWVDTQYF	TRBJ2-3	TRBV4-2	once	TRBD2	17
TGCGCCAGCAGCCCACATGAGGCGGGATTCACCGGGGAGCTGTTTTTT	CASSPHEAGFTGELFF	TRBJ2-2	TRBV4-1	.	.	16
TGTGCCAGCAGCCAAGACAGCTACGAGCAGTACTTC	CASSQDSYEQYF	TRBJ2-7	TRBV7-9	.	.	12
TGTGCCAGCAGCCTAGACCTGGGACAGGGGTACGAGCAGTACTTC	CASSLDLGQGYEQYF	TRBJ2-7	TRBV11-2	.	TRBD1	15
TGTGCCAGCAGCCCCCTCGGGGGAAGGAATGAGCAGTTCTTC	CASSPLGGRNEQFF	TRBJ2-1	TRBV27	.	.	14
TGTGCCAGCAGCGTAGGTAGCGGTTCCTATGGCTACACCTTC	CASSVGSGSYGYTF	TRBJ1-2	TRBV9	.	.	14
TGTGCCAGCACCTGGCTCCGGGAGGGCCTTCGCGAGCAGTACTTC	CASTWLREGLREQYF	TRBJ2-7	TRBV13	.	TRBD2	15
TGTGCCAGCAGCGTAGAACTAGCGGCAAGCACAGATACGCAGTATTTT	CASSVELAASTDTQYF	TRBJ2-3	TRBV9	.	TRBD2	16
TGTGCCAGCAGTTGGGCGACGGGAGCCTACGAGCAGTACTTC	CASSWATGAYEQYF	TRBJ2-7	TRBV27	.	.	14
TGTGCCAGTAATAATAAGCAAGGGACTGAAGCTTTCTTT	CASNNKQGTEAFF	TRBJ1-1	TRBV28	.	.	13
TGTGCCAGTATGGTAAGGGGAGGCAATCAGCCCCAGCATTTT	CASMVRGGNQPQHF	TRBJ1-5	TRBV19	.	.	14
TGTGCCAGCATTGACCGGGACAGGGGGCCGTACGAGCAGTACTTC	CASIDRDRGPYEQYF	TRBJ2-7	TRBV28	.	TRBD1	15
TGCGCCAGCAGCTCCCCGGGACGGTCCTACGAGCAGTACTTC	CASSSPGRSYEQYF	TRBJ2-7	TRBV5-1	.	.	14
TGTGCCAGCAGTTTATCGTTTGACAGTCAGACCCAGTACTTC	CASSLSFDSQTQYF	TRBJ2-5	TRBV27	.	.	14
TGCGCCAGCAGCAGCGGGAGCCTCTCCTACGAGCAGTACTTC	CASSSGSLSYEQYF	TRBJ2-7	TRBV4-3	.	TRBD2	14
TGTGCCAGCAGCCTAAACATGGATGGCTATGGCTACACCTTC	CASSLNMDGYGYTF	TRBJ1-2	TRBV14	.	.	14
TGCGCCAGCAGCCAATCGGGGCCAGGCCTTAACACCATATATTTT	CASSQSGPGLNTIYF	TRBJ1-3	TRBV4-1	.	.	15
TGTGCCAGCACCAAGGTGGGGACATCCGATACGCAGTATTTT	CASTKVGTSDTQYF	TRBJ2-3	TRBV7-8	.	.	14
TGTGCCAGCAGCCCCTCCGACGGACCAGGGGAGACCCAGTACTTC	CASSPSDGPGETQYF	TRBJ2-5	TRBV5-6	.	.	15
TGTGCCAGCAGCCTCCGGATCCTATTTAATGAGCAGTTCTTC	CASSLRILFNEQFF	TRBJ2-1	TRBV28	.	.	14
TGTGCCAGCAGCTTCGGGACGTCGAACACCGGGGAGCTGTTTTTT	CASSFGTSNTGELFF	TRBJ2-2	TRBV2	.	.	15
TGTGCCAGCAGTTTGCACGCTAACACCGGGGAGCTGTTTTTT	CASSLHANTGELFF	TRBJ2-2	TRBV27	.	.	14
TGCAGCGTTGCTCTAGCGGGAGCTGGGGAGCAGTACTTC	CSVALAGAGEQYF	TRBJ2-7	TRBV29-1	.	TRBD2	13
TGCGCCAGCAGCCGTACACAGGGCTCTGGAAACACCATATATTTT	CASSRTQGSGNTIYF	TRBJ1-3	TRBV4-1	.	.	15
TGTGCCACCAGCAACCCCGGGAAGATGAACACTGAAGCTTTCTTT	CATSNPGKMNTEAFF	TRBJ1-1	TRBV15	.	.	15
TGTGCCAGCAGTGTTCGCCAGGGCAATCAGCCCCAGCATTTT	CASSVRQGNQPQHF	TRBJ1-5	TRBV27	few	.	14
TGTGCCAGCAGTTTTGGTAGCGGGAGATCCGAGCAGTACTTC	CASSFGSGRSEQYF	TRBJ2-7	TRBV27	.	TRBD2	14
TGTGCCAGCAGCCACCTTGGAGGGACCATCTATGGCTACACCTTC	CASSHLGGTIYGYTF	TRBJ1-2	TRBV11-2	.	.	15
TGCGCCAGCAGCTCCGGGCACCTAGAAGAGACCCAGTACTTC	CASSSGHLEETQYF	TRBJ2-5	TRBV4-1	.	.	14